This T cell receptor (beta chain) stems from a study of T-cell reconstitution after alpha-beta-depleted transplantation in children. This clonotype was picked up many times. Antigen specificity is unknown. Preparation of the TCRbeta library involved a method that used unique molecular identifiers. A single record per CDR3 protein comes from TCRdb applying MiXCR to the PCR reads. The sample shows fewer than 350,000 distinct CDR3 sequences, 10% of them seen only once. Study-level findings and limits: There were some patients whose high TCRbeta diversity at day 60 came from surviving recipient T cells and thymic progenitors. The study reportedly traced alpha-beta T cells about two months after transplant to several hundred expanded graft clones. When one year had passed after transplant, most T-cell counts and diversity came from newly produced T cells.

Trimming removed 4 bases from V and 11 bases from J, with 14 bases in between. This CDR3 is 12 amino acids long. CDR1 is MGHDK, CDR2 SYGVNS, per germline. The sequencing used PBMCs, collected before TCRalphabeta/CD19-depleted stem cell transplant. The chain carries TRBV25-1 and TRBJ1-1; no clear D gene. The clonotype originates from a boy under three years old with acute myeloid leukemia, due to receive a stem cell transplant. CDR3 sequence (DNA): TGTGCCAGCAGTGGCGGAGCATTAGGGGCTTTCTTT. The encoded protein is CASSGGALGAFF.